The 21 T cell receptor beta chains below come from one sample, sequenced in a study of blood T cell repertoires in COVID-19. The assay was immunoSEQ multiplex PCR, and TCRdb's table has in-frame clones only and misses some. The sample holds around 280,000 clones, about 83% seen once. The sequenced sample was PBMCs or T cells enriched from blood (not recorded which). These receptors were collected from a woman aged 35 to 49 who had recovered from COVID-19.

The gene calls are TRBV12-3 or TRBV12-4 and TRBJ2-5; unclear D gene. The CDR3 runs to 12 residues. Deletions cut 3 bases from V and 3 bases from J, with 5 bases between. The CDR3 DNA sequence: TGTGCCAGCAGTTTGACAAAAGAGACCCAGTACTTC. It encodes CASSLTKETQYF.

The chain couples TRBV15 to TRBJ1-6; TRBD1 might be the D (5 bases). V lost 0 bases, J lost 9 bases, and 9 bases lay in between. The germline V gene has CDR1 LNHNV and CDR2 YYDKDF (reference sequence). CDR3 length equals 14 residues. For the CDR3, the DNA is TGTGCCACCAGCAGAGATGTTACAGGTTCACCCCTCCACTTT. Translated: CATSRDVTGSPLHF.

The V gene is TRBV6-5, the J gene TRBJ1-2, with D hard to call. The CDR3 loop spans 12 amino acids. Trimming took off 10 bases at V and 4 bases at J, with 13 bases between the two ends. Germline V gene data show CDR1 as MNHEY and CDR2 as SVGAGI. The CDR3 spells CATQQPIYGYTF. The DNA for the CDR3 is TGTGCCACCCAACAACCCATCTATGGCTACACCTTC.

The CDR3 here is CASSEYGTGLHGQYF. The CDR3 DNA is TGTGCCAGCAGTGAATATGGGACAGGGCTTCACGGGCAGTACTTC. The chain combines TRBV25-1 with TRBJ2-7; 9 positions agree with TRBD1. V gave up 0 bases and J gave up 9 bases; unmatched junction bases: 9. The CDR3 is made up of 15 amino acids. Looked up from germline, CDR1 is MGHDK and CDR2 is SYGVNS.

This clone was observed at least ten times. The chain links TRBV2 to TRBJ2-3; the D is unclear. Germline CDR1 is SNHLY and CDR2 is FYNNEI. This CDR3 is built from 10 residues. V was shortened by 7 bases and J by 10 bases, with 9 bases between the two germline ends. The CDR3 DNA sequence: TGTGCCAGCACTGCGCTCGCGCAGTATTTT. This gives the protein CASTALAQYF. The complete variable domain, with remaining parts taken from reference TRBV2 and TRBJ2-3, reads EPEVTQTPSHQVTQMGQEVILRCVPISNHLYFYWYRQILGQKVEFLVSFYNNEISEKSEIFDDQFSVERPDGSNFTLKIRSTKLEDSAMYFCASTALAQYFGPGTRLTVL.

The rearrangement joins TRBV6-4 to TRBJ2-2; TRBD1 matches at 7 bases. Trimming took 10 bases from V and 1 from J; bases not matched to a gene: 12. Germline V gene data show CDR1 as MRHNA and CDR2 as SNTAGT. This CDR3 contains 16 residues. In DNA, the CDR3 is TGTGCCATCCCCTTAACCGGGACAGAGAACACCGGGGAGCTGTTTTTT. Residues: CAIPLTGTENTGELFF.

In this sample, this clone turned up once. This chain joins TRBV28 and TRBJ2-7; 8 nucleotides agree with TRBD1. This CDR3 region has 14 residues. V lost 6 bases and J lost 7; bases outside the gene matches: 11. CDR1 is MDHEN and CDR2 is SYDVKM in the germline V gene. CDR3 sequence reads: CASRLDRAVAEQYF. CDR3 in DNA: TGTGCCAGCAGGTTGGACAGGGCGGTCGCTGAGCAGTACTTC.

V usage is TRBV28 and J usage is TRBJ2-5, with 7 bases aligning to TRBD2. Germline lookup yields CDR1 MDHEN and CDR2 SYDVKM. J lost 1 base, V lost 6 bases, and 5 bases had no gene match. This CDR3 contains 14 residues. The CDR3 reads CASSPAGFQETQYF. CDR3 DNA: TGTGCCAGCAGCCCAGCGGGATTCCAAGAGACCCAGTACTTC.

The chain links TRBV11-1 to TRBJ2-2; D uncertain. Germline CDR1 is SGHAT and CDR2 is FQDESV (reference sequence). V was shortened by 1 base and J by 1 base, with 7 bases between the two germline ends. The CDR3 has 15 amino acids. The CDR3 DNA follows: TGTGCCAGCAGCTTAGTCCGACAGAACACCGGGGAGCTGTTTTTT. Its translation: CASSLVRQNTGELFF.

The CDR3 region is CASSPTRDEQFF. The DNA for the CDR3 is TGTGCCAGCAGCCCAACGAGGGATGAGCAGTTCTTC. V gene TRBV11-2 combines with J gene TRBJ2-1; D possibly corresponds to TRBD2 (5 bases). In germline, CDR1 is SGHAT, CDR2 FQNNGV. Trimming left V 5 bases short and J 8 bases short, with 10 bases between. The CDR3 length is 12 residues. The full variable domain, in which reference TRBV11-2 and TRBJ2-1 provide the parts outside the CDR3, is EAGVAQSPRYKIIEKRQSVAFWCNPISGHATLYWYQQILGQGPKLLIQFQNNGVVDDSQLPKDRFSAERLKGVDSTLKIQPAKLEDSAVYLCASSPTRDEQFFGPGTRLTVL.

The genes are TRBV19 and TRBJ2-7; TRBD2 matches 10 bases. The CDR3 runs 16 residues. The J segment lost 6 bases and the V segment lost 4 bases, leaving 12 bases of the junction unmatched. The germline CDR1 and CDR2 sequences are LNHDA and SQIVND (reference sequence). The CDR3: CASSRLAGAPTGEQYF. The CDR3 coding sequence is TGTGCCAGTAGTAGGCTAGCGGGAGCCCCTACAGGCGAGCAGTACTTC. The full variable domain, in which reference TRBV19 and TRBJ2-7 provide the parts outside the CDR3, is DGGITQSPKYLFRKEGQNVTLSCEQNLNHDAMYWYRQDPGQGLRLIYYSQIVNDFQKGDIAEGYSVSREKKESFPLTVTSAQKNPTAFYLCASSRLAGAPTGEQYFGPGTRLTVT.

The chain carries TRBV21-1 and TRBJ2-7; the table's D gene call, TRBD2, was not cross checked with the DNA. TRBV21-1 is a known pseudogene. The CDR3 has 16 residues. Here the CDR3 reads CASSKWELSRRYEQYF. The CDR3 DNA reads TGTGCCAGCAGCAAATGGGAGTTGTCCCGGAGGTACGAGCAGTACTTC.

The rearrangement joins TRBV7-2 to TRBJ2-2; 9 bases agree with TRBD2. CDR3 length: 17 amino acids. Trimming cost V 5 bases and J 3 bases; bases outside gene matches: 10. Germline V gives CDR1 SGHTA, CDR2 FQGNSA. The DNA for the CDR3 is TGTGCCAGCAGCCCTTATAGCGGGAGTCCGTACACCGGGGAGCTGTTTTTT. It specifies CASSPYSGSPYTGELFF. The variable domain in full, completed from reference TRBV7-2 and TRBJ2-2, reads GAGVSQSPSNKVTEKGKDVELRCDPISGHTALYWYRQSLGQGLEFLIYFQGNSAPDKSGLPSDRFSAERTGGSVSTLTIQRTQQEDSAVYLCASSPYSGSPYTGELFFGEGSRLTVL.

This clone was picked up one time. The same CDR3 is also encoded by other DNA sequences in this sample. The chain links TRBV7-2 to TRBJ1-6; D might be TRBD1 (5 bases). Trimming left V 0 bases short and J 7 bases short, with 10 bases between. Per the germline V gene, CDR1 is SGHTA and CDR2 is FQGNSA. The CDR3 extends over 15 amino acids. CDR3 region: CASSLAGQGNSPLHF. For the CDR3, the DNA is TGTGCCAGCAGCTTAGCTGGCCAGGGAAATTCACCCCTCCACTTT.

The chain has TRBV30 and TRBJ1-5; D remains ambiguous. CDR3 size: 13 residues. V lost 2 bases and J lost 4, with 9 bases in between. Germline CDR1 reads GTSNPN; CDR2 reads SVGIG (reference sequence). CDR3 DNA sequence: TGTGCCTGGAGTCTCTCCGGGAATCAGCCCCAGCATTTT. Translating gives CAWSLSGNQPQHF.

The rearrangement links TRBV28 to TRBJ1-5, with 7 positions matching TRBD1. This CDR3 contains 15 residues. From germline, CDR1 is MDHEN and CDR2 SYDVKM. Losses at the gene ends were 5 bases for V and 7 bases for J; bases not matched to a gene: 11. CDR3 sequence (DNA): TGTGCCAGCAGTCCGCCGACAGGGTTTGGCCAGCCCCAGCATTTT. This encodes CASSPPTGFGQPQHF.

The chain has TRBV30 and TRBJ1-2, with no clear D. Germline lookup yields CDR1 GTSNPN and CDR2 SVGIG (reference sequence). Trimming removed 0 bases at V and 9 bases at J, with 5 bases between. The CDR3 is 10 residues long. CDR3 region: CAWSVQSYTF. CDR3 in DNA: TGTGCCTGGAGTGTCCAAAGCTACACCTTC.

The rearrangement links TRBV19 to TRBJ1-2; TRBD1 matches at 7 bases. CDR3 length: 11 amino acids. CDR1 is LNHDA and CDR2 is SQIVND in the germline V gene (reference sequence). Trimming cost V 9 bases and J 7 bases; bases outside gene matches: 5. The chain's CDR3 is CASRGAFGYTF. The DNA for the CDR3 is TGTGCCAGCAGGGGGGCTTTTGGCTACACCTTC. The full variable domain, completed using reference TRBV19 and TRBJ1-2, is DGGITQSPKYLFRKEGQNVTLSCEQNLNHDAMYWYRQDPGQGLRLIYYSQIVNDFQKGDIAEGYSVSREKKESFPLTVTSAQKNPTAFYLCASRGAFGYTFGSGTRLTVV.

This chain joins TRBV7-2 and TRBJ2-1; D gene uncertain. The germline CDR1 and CDR2 sequences are SGHTA and FQGNSA. V lost 1 base and J 2 bases, leaving 3 bases between the germline ends. The CDR3 runs 13 residues. The DNA for the CDR3 is TGTGCCAGCAGCTTAGGAGCCTACAATGAGCAGTTCTTC. Encoded protein: CASSLGAYNEQFF.

The V call is TRBV28, the J call TRBJ1-1; TRBD1 is a possible D gene (6 bases). Trimming left V 4 bases short and J 0 bases short, with 9 bases between. CDR1 is MDHEN, CDR2 SYDVKM, per germline. The CDR3 sequence is 14 residues long. The CDR3 sequence: CASSYRALNTEAFF. CDR3 nucleotide sequence: TGTGCCAGCAGTTACAGGGCCCTGAACACTGAAGCTTTCTTT.

J is TRBJ2-1 and V is TRBV30; 11 bases align to TRBD2. From germline, CDR1 is GTSNPN and CDR2 SVGIG (reference sequence). This CDR3 contains 14 residues. The junction had 3 bases not matched to a gene; V was cut back by 0 bases and J by 8 bases. The CDR3 reads CAWSVSGGGHEQFF. Written as DNA, the CDR3 is TGTGCCTGGAGTGTTAGCGGGGGGGGGCATGAGCAGTTCTTC.